The text below deals with one TCR beta chain. This clone's antigen is unknown. No base quality values were provided; no much bigger clone lies one nucleotide off. The CDR3 runs 15 residues from the cysteine to the phenylalanine. The DNA shown is the 45-base CDR3, in frame from base 1. In the germline V gene (reference sequence), CDR1 corresponds to LNHDA and CDR2 to SQIVND. V lost 4 bases and J lost 4 bases; the stretch between them is 14 bases long. This sample was included in a study of T cell responses to AZD1222 COVID-19 vaccine (dated by TCRdb to about 2021). With respect to the entire study: AZD1222 recipients with second doses at about 4 weeks or about 12 weeks were pooled, because spike-specific TCR depth and breadth did not differ between schedules. TCR sequencing was performed for some 250 trial participants, of whom about 210 were given two doses of AZD1222 and about 25 were given two doses of MenACWY control vaccine. Enrollment into the trials was organized by age into subgroups of 18-55, 56-69 and 70-plus years, and those subgroups contained approximately 160, 26 and 62 TCR-sequenced participants, respectively.

The time point label here, explained by the study, means: baseline before first vaccination. The vaccinee samples were drawn from two UK trials, COV001 and COV002, one of which was a single-blind randomized controlled phase 2/3 trial testing AZD1222 (ChAdOx1 nCoV-19) in healthy adults. Trial participant PBMC samples were collected at day 0 and day 28 after the second dose for TCRbeta chain sequencing. The CDR3 regions of human TCRbeta chains were subjected to immunosequencing. Regarding the original processing steps: Repertoire TCRs were matched against a reference library of SARS-CoV-2-specific TCRs generated with the MIRA antigen-specificity platform. Breadth was defined as the fraction of unique TCRs that were SARS-CoV-2-associated, and depth was defined as the fraction of total T cells that were SARS-CoV-2-associated. Using the MIRA data, each spike-specific TCR was mapped to the spike region that the TCR reacts to and placed in a CD4 or CD8 class. Log10-transformed breadth and depth values were compared by one-way ANOVA with Sidak's multiple comparisons tests. In TCRdb, the immuneACCESS table is reduced to in-frame sequences with V and J assigned. These tables do not hold every clone; where another copy was compared, an unresolved V gene accounts for under half, and the others remain unexplained. V and J calls and clone size are those listed in that table; D and trimming were worked out from the DNA. The sample records about 180,000 clones, roughly nine tenths of which are singletons. The ten largest clones represent under 2% of the sample.

General conclusions and limits of the study: Only a handful of AZD1222 recipients were SARS-CoV-2 seropositive at baseline, limiting conclusions about previously exposed vaccinees. After two AZD1222 doses, both the breadth and the depth of spike-specific TCRs were significantly higher than at day 0 and than in MenACWY recipients. Nearly half of unique spike-specific TCRs reportedly recognized epitopes outside regions mutated in the B.1.351 and B.1.1.7 variants. The vaccine-associated CD4 TCRs covered the entire spike protein, and the dominant responses fell in regions 160-218 and 743-854. Participants were mostly white British, with more females than males. The authors suggested clonal diversity may have been underestimated. Because no day 14 peak-response samples were available, repertoires were characterized only after the peak T cell response. In the small 56-69-year group, the increase in depth fell short of significance, most likely because of low power.

Sequences were derived from peripheral blood, sampled on day 0 of AZD1222 vaccination. The V and J segments used are TRBV19 and TRBJ1-5; TRBD1 might be the D gene, on 6 matching bases. The TCR comes from an adult in good health. The CDR3 reads CASSTDGTRNQPQHF. The base sequence is TGTGCCAGTAGTACGGATGGGACAAGGAATCAGCCCCAGCATTTT.